This T cell receptor (beta chain) was retrieved from a study of T-cell memory formation after mild COVID-19. Findings and caveats of the study: Clones that got smaller from day 15 to 85 had even CD4/CD8, while clones growing later tipped toward CD4+.

About this clonotype: Its specificity is not known.

The CDR3 contains 13 residues. Per the germline V gene, CDR1 is LGHDT and CDR2 is YNNKEL (reference sequence). V lost 0 bases and J 13 bases, leaving 15 bases between the germline ends. One entry per CDR3 protein results from TCRdb running MiXCR on the 5' RACE reads. Among about 190,000 distinct CDR3 sequences listed, approximately 16% were seen once. Sequencing was done on a sample of PBMCs or a T cell subset sorted from them (not recorded which). This TCR was sampled from an adult woman who had mild COVID-19 (a few samples of this study predate the infection). Cell type and time point are not known. The chain carries TRBV3-1 and TRBJ1-1; D ambiguous. The CDR3 bases are TGTGCCAGCAGCCAAGATCTTTTCGGGATTGGTTTCTTT. Its translation is CASSQDLFGIGFF.